The rows below give T cell receptor beta chains drawn from one sample of a study of siplizumab effects on memory and regulatory T cells. Here immunoSEQ multiplex PCR was the method, and the copy in TCRdb shows in-frame clones only, minus some. The repertoire holds approximately 100,000 clones, with under 95% as singletons. The sample taken for sequencing was Tregs sorted from blood. The source of these receptors is a human donor in good health. The CDR3 runs from the conserved cysteine through the conserved F or W. Each record gives: D gene, clone size, V gene, J gene, CDR3 DNA, CDR3 protein. The D gene is left open where the match is weak. The listing skips clone size in some rows; elsewhere it reads once, few, many or a size class.

>TRBD1|-|TRBV19|TRBJ2-5
TGTGCCAGTAGTCGTTGGGGCTCCGGGACAGCTACCGCCCGGCAAGAGACCCAGTACTTC
CASSRWGSGTATARQETQYF
>-|-|TRBV5-1|TRBJ2-3
TGCGCCAGCAGCTTGGGCCGTGATACGCAGTATTTT
CASSLGRDTQYF
>-|-|TRBV6-1|TRBJ2-2
TGTGCCAGCAGTGACTACCCGAACACCGGGGAGCTGTTTTTT
CASSDYPNTGELFF
>TRBD2|few|TRBV18|TRBJ2-7
TGTGCCAGCTCACCCCGCGGGGGAGCGGGTCTTGCCTACGAGCAGTACTTC
CASSPRGGAGLAYEQYF
>-|-|TRBV21-1|TRBJ2-7
TGTGCCAGCAGAATCATCGCGGGAGCTCACTACGAGCAGTACTTC
CASRIIAGAHYEQYF
>TRBD1|-|TRBV7-9|TRBJ2-3
TGTGCCAGCAGCAGACAGGGCTCTAGCACAGATACGCAGTATTTT
CASSRQGSSTDTQYF
>TRBD2|-|TRBV6-5|TRBJ2-7
TGTGCCAGCAACACCGAAGCGGGAGTTCACTACGAGCAGTACTTC
CASNTEAGVHYEQYF
>-|-|TRBV21-1|TRBJ1-3
TGTGCCAGCAGGAGGTGGGGACACTCTAGCACCACGGGGGGAAACACCATATATTTT
CASRRWGHSSTTGGNTIYF
>-|few|TRBV28|TRBJ2-1
TGTGCCAGCAGTCTTACCCTAATGACTCCGAATGAGCAGTTCTTC
CASSLTLMTPNEQFF
>-|-|TRBV18|TRBJ1-1
TGTGCCAGCTCACAGTCCGGGACGGCATTCACTGAAGCTTTCTTT
CASSQSGTAFTEAFF
>-|-|TRBV4-2|TRBJ1-2
TGTGCCAGCAGCCAAGATCTGACCTTCCTTAACTATGGCTACACCTTC
CASSQDLTFLNYGYTF
>-|-|TRBV5-1|TRBJ2-2
TGCGCCAGCAGAGCAGGAGGTGGCACCGGGGAGCTGTTTTTT
CASRAGGGTGELFF
>-|-|TRBV7-3|TRBJ2-2
TGTGCCAGCAGCTTAAGATCCGCTGGGAACACCGGGGAGCTGTTTTTT
CASSLRSAGNTGELFF
>-|-|TRBV2|TRBJ2-7
TGTGCCAGCAGTGTACACGGGGGCTCCTACGAGCAGTACTTC
CASSVHGGSYEQYF
>-|-|TRBV27|TRBJ2-6
TGTGCCAGCACTACGAACAGGGCTGGGGCCAACGTCCTGACTTTC
CASTTNRAGANVLTF
>TRBD1|-|TRBV19|TRBJ1-2
TGTGCCAGTAGTACCCGACAGGGGCACGGCTACACCTTC
CASSTRQGHGYTF
>-|-|TRBV19|TRBJ2-2
TGTGCCGCACAGGGGGGGGGCACCGGGGAGCTGTTTTTT
CAAQGGGTGELFF
>-|-|TRBV2|TRBJ2-3
TGTGCCAGCAGCGAACTAAGTAGCGGCACAGATACGCAGTATTTT
CASSELSSGTDTQYF
>-|-|TRBV5-1|TRBJ2-7
TGCGCCAGCAGCTCGAGACAACCGGGTCAAGATAGAACCTACGAGCAGTACTTC
CASSSRQPGQDRTYEQYF
>-|-|TRBV2|TRBJ1-5
TGTGCCAGCAAAGACGCAGGGTCGGGCAATCAGCCCCAGCATTTT
CASKDAGSGNQPQHF
>-|-|TRBV21-1|TRBJ2-1
TGTGCCAGCAGCAAACAAAGGGGGCAGGGGAATGTGAATGAGCAGTTCTTC
CASSKQRGQGNVNEQFF
>-|-|TRBV10-3|TRBJ1-1
TGTGCCATCAGCACAGGGTTTGAAGCTTTCTTT
CAISTGFEAFF
>-|-|TRBV5-1|TRBJ1-6
TGCGCCAGCAGCTTGAATGGGGATAATTCACCCCTCCACTTT
CASSLNGDNSPLHF
>TRBD2|-|TRBV5-1|TRBJ2-1
TGCGCCAGCAGCTTGGGGGCTAGCGGGTTTTTCTACAATGAGCAGTTCTTC
CASSLGASGFFYNEQFF
>-|once|TRBV6-5|TRBJ2-7
TGTGCCAGCAGTTACCGGGGATCTGCTTACTCCTACGAGCAGTACTTC
CASSYRGSAYSYEQYF
>-|-|TRBV5-1|TRBJ2-1
TGCGCCAGCAGCCCGGGGACTTGGAATGAGCAGTTCTTC
CASSPGTWNEQFF